This T cell receptor (beta chain) stems from a study of response to subunit inactivated influenza vaccine. Findings and limits, study-wide: Each seasonal influenza vaccination, the authors suggested, recruits few new T cells.

V was clipped by 3 bases and J by 3 bases, with 13 bases between them. Germline V gene data show CDR1 as KGHDR and CDR2 as SFDVKD. CDR3 length: 16 amino acids. TCRdb passed the RT-PCR reads through MiXCR, listing each CDR3 protein once. The sample includes almost 600,000 distinct CDR3 sequences, 12% to 15% seen only once; the top ten take approximately 10%. Regarding this clonotype: Its antigen is unknown.

V gene TRBV24-1 combines with J gene TRBJ2-2; maybe TRBD1 (5 bases). The sequencing used PBMCs from blood, collected about 12 days after vaccination. This TCR was recovered from a man in his fifties who received an inactivated influenza vaccine. The CDR3 nucleotides are TGTGCCACCAGTGATCCCATGACAGACTACACCGGGGAGCTGTTTTTT. Protein: CATSDPMTDYTGELFF.